This TCR beta chain was sequenced during a study of blood T cell repertoires in COVID-19 (TCRdb year 2020). Broadly, across the study: Samples from collaborators originated in the United States, Italy and Spain and spanned both the acute and convalescent phases of COVID-19. The prospective study material was composed of cDNA or gDNA derived from T cells, B-cell-depleted T cells, or PBMCs. Subjects who had been exposed to COVID-19, were actively infected with it, or had recovered from it provided the deeply sampled blood TCRbeta repertoires that made up the dataset. A freely available public database, intended as a resource for researchers studying the immune response to SARS-CoV-2, is where the repertoires were released. The samples were drawn from the first 160 participants of the ongoing ImmuneRACE study and from 1,254 subjects provided by 6 global collaborators. The sample metadata nearly always contained a de-identified subject ID, COVID-19 status, age in years and sex. Where HLA class I and class II types were available, the types were taken from metadata supplied by the sample provider, not from assay-based typing. The study at large found these results: How much clinical and demographic metadata was included differed by source and by participant, and the metadata was provided uncurated.

The immunoSEQ Assay, a bias-controlled multiplex PCR, was used to amplify TCRbeta CDR3 regions from genomic DNA. The authors processed their data as follows. Nucleated cell counts per sample were estimated from amplification of reference gene primers within the assay. To quantify the absolute abundance of each unique TCRbeta CDR3 rearrangement, sequence reads were collapsed and filtered. Productive Simpson clonality was computed per sample as the square root of Simpson's diversity index over productive rearrangements. The source is immuneACCESS, and TCRdb retained only in-frame sequences with V and J called. Part of the clones is not carried over; for the studies checked, unresolved V genes explain less than half of this, and the remainder is unexplained. The V and J calls and clone size were taken over from that table, and D and trimming were inferred from the DNA. A total of approximately 69,000 clones appear in this sample, approximately 87% of them only once. The leading ten clones occupy over 15% of the sample.

The collaborating institutions used their own protocols to collect whole blood in K2EDTA tubes. For TCRbeta analysis, collaborators shipped samples as frozen whole blood, isolated PBMCs, or DNA extracted from either of those sample types. Including cysteine and phenylalanine, the CDR3 has 15 amino acids. The DNA shown is the 45-base CDR3, in frame from base 1. The V end gives up 3 bases and the J end 3 bases, leaving 4 bases in the junction not matched to a gene. From the germline V gene, CDR1 is SGHDN and CDR2 is FVKESK. Concerning this clone: No cognate antigen has been identified for it. Per-base qualities were not stored, and no clone one base away is much larger.

The material sequenced was peripheral blood. The clonotype comes from a woman of 80 years or more with acute or convalescent COVID-19. The chain couples TRBV14 to TRBJ2-7; 11 junctional bases match TRBD2. The CDR3 protein is CASSQVAGGIYEQYF. The DNA is as follows: TGTGCCAGCAGCCAGGTAGCGGGGGGGATCTACGAGCAGTACTTC.